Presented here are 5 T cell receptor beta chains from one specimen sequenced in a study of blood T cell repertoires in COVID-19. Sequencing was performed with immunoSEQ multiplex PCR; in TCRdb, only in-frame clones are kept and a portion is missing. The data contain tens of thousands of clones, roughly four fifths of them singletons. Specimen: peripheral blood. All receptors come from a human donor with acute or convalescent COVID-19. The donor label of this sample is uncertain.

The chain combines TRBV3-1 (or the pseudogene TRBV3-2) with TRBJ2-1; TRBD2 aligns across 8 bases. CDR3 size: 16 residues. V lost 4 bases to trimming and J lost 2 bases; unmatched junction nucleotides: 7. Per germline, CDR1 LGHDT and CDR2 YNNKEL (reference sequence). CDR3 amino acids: CASSRIAGLAYNEQFF. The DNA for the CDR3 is TGTGCCAGCAGCCGCATTGCGGGACTAGCCTACAATGAGCAGTTCTTC.

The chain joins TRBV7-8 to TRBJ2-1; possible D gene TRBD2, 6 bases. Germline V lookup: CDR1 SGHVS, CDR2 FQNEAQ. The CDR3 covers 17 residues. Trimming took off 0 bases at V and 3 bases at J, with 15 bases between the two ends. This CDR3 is CASSLALPGVRYNEQFF. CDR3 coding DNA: TGTGCCAGCAGCTTAGCGTTACCGGGAGTGCGCTACAATGAGCAGTTCTTC.

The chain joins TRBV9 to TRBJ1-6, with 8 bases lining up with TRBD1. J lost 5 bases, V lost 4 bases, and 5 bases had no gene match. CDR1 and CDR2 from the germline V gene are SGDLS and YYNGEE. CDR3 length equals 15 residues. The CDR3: CASSPSTGDNSPLHF. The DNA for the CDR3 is TGTGCCAGCAGCCCATCGACAGGGGATAATTCACCCCTCCACTTT.

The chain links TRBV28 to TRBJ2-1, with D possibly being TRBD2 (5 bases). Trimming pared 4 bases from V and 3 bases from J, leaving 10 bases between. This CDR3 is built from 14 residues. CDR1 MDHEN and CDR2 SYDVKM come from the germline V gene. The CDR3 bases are TGTGCCAGCAGTTCCGGGGTAGGCTACAATGAGCAGTTCTTC. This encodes CASSSGVGYNEQFF.

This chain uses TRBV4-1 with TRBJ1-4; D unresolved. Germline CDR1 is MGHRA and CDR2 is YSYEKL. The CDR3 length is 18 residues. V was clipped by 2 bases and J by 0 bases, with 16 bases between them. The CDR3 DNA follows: TGCGCCAGCAGCCAAAAGGATAGTAGGAGTGCAACTAATGAAAAACTGTTTTTT. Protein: CASSQKDSRSATNEKLFF.